This T cell receptor (beta chain) is drawn from a study of early T cells in non-severe SARS-CoV-2 infection. In the study overall: The study sequenced bulk RNA from unsorted whole blood, with chains unpaired.

Researchers attached unique molecular identifiers to individual cDNA molecules. TCRdb processed the 5' RACE reads anew with MiXCR; each CDR3 protein has one entry. This table holds some 96,000 distinct CDR3 sequences, approximately 10% found once. This clonotype turned up a few times. Its specificity is unknown. Regarding the study as a whole: Matches to VDJdb favored anti-spike CD8 responses and missed private and CD4 specificities.

Trimming took 6 bases from V and 0 from J, leaving 8 bases between them. Germline V lookup: CDR1 SQVTM, CDR2 ANQGSEA. The CDR3 sequence is 12 residues long. The J gene is TRBJ1-1, the V gene TRBV29-1; D is possibly TRBD1 (6 bases). This clonotype was sampled from an adult who was a healthcare worker with PCR-confirmed SARS-CoV-2 infection or an uninfected control (not recorded which). The sequenced sample was whole blood, obtained at baseline. CDR3 protein: CSVGQMNTEAFF. As DNA, the CDR3 is TGCAGCGTCGGACAGATGAACACTGAAGCTTTCTTT.